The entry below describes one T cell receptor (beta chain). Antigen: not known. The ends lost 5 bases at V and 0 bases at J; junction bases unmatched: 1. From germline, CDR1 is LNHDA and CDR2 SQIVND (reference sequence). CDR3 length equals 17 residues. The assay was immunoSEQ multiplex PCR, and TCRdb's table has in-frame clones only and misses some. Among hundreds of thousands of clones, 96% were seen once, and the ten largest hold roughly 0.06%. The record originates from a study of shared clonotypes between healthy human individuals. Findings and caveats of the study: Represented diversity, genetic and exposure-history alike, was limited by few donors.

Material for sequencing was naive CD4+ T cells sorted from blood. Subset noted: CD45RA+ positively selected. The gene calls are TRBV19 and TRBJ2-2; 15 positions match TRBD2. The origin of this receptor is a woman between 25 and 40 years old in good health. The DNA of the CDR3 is TGTGCCAGTAGTCGGACTAGCGGGAGGGCGAACACCGGGGAGCTGTTTTTT. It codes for CASSRTSGRANTGELFF.